This T cell receptor beta chain stems from a study of Graves' ophthalmopathy and Graves' hyperthyroidism. Notes on the study in general: With a specificity of about 73% and a sensitivity of 70.59%, the model predicted ophthalmopathy progression. Most expanded thyroid clonotypes above 0.001 frequency also appeared in blood.

Each diagnosis was determined on the basis of clinical symptoms, serum thyroxine, TRAb, thyroid ultrasound and orbital computed tomography. Researchers took RNA transcripts and amplified TCR beta CDR3 regions from them. Second-round multiplex PCR came after first-round RT-PCR with HTBI primers. MiXCR was run by TCRdb on the multiplex PCR reads, yielding one entry per CDR3 protein. The data show around 1.1 million distinct CDR3 sequences, with about 35% seen just once and around 10% held by the top ten. Many counts were recorded for this clonotype. Its antigen is not identified. V gave up 8 bases and J gave up 4 bases, with 11 bases separating them. CDR1 and CDR2 (germline): SNHLY, FYNNEI. This CDR3 is built from 13 residues.

This clonotype was sampled from an adult man with Graves' hyperthyroidism. The chain has TRBV2 and TRBJ2-2; D is unclear. The sample consisted of peripheral blood or thyroid tissue (not recorded which). CDR3 in amino acids: CASARNPTGELFF. In nucleotides, the CDR3 is TGTGCCAGCGCCAGAAACCCCACCGGGGAGCTGTTTTTT.